The next 32 T cell receptor beta chains were all read from a single sample in a study of shared clonotypes between healthy human individuals. Selected positively for CCR7 and CD45RO-negative, naive CD8 cells excluded terminally differentiated effector memory CD45RA+ cells. Using immunoSEQ multiplex PCR, the repertoire was profiled, and TCRdb retains in-frame clones only, with some absent. The sample has around 2,000,000 clones, about 93% seen once; the top ten hold about 1.8%. The sample was naive CD8+ T cells from PBMCs. These receptors were collected from a man aged 18 to 29 in good health. Some clones in this sample may be carry-over from other donors' samples.

V is TRBV19 and J is TRBJ1-1; D gene uncertain. This CDR3 has 13 residues. V was pared by 2 bases and J by 4 bases, with 8 bases between. Germline CDR1 LNHDA, CDR2 SQIVND (reference sequence). For the CDR3, the DNA is TGTGCCAGTAGTATAATGAGTGCCACTGAAGCTTTCTTT. Translating it yields CASSIMSATEAFF. The full variable domain, its missing parts supplied by reference TRBV19 and TRBJ1-1, is DGGITQSPKYLFRKEGQNVTLSCEQNLNHDAMYWYRQDPGQGLRLIYYSQIVNDFQKGDIAEGYSVSREKKESFPLTVTSAQKNPTAFYLCASSIMSATEAFFGQGTRLTVV.

The V gene is TRBV6-5, the J gene TRBJ1-3; D is ambiguous. The CDR3 spans 15 residues. Trimming took 2 bases from V and 2 from J, leaving 10 bases between them. Per germline, CDR1 MNHEY and CDR2 SVGAGI. DNA for the CDR3: TGTGCCAGCAGTTACGCGCGGACCACTGGAAACACCATATATTTT. Protein sequence: CASSYARTTGNTIYF.

V is TRBV19 and J is TRBJ2-1; 7 positions match TRBD1. Trimming cost V 7 bases and J 1 base; bases outside gene matches: 7. CDR3 length equals 15 residues. CDR1 is LNHDA and CDR2 is SQIVND in the germline V gene (reference sequence). CDR3 coding DNA: TGTGCCAGTACGAAGGGGGCGAATTCCTACAATGAGCAGTTCTTC. Its protein product is CASTKGANSYNEQFF.

The chain has TRBV6-5 and TRBJ2-1, with a tentative D call TRBD1 (6 bases). Trimming pared 0 bases from V and 3 bases from J, leaving 12 bases between. CDR1 and CDR2 from the germline V gene are MNHEY and SVGAGI. The CDR3 is 16 residues long. The CDR3 sequence: CASSYSVQGSYNEQFF. The DNA of the CDR3 is TGTGCCAGCAGTTACTCGGTGCAGGGGAGCTACAATGAGCAGTTCTTC.

Details on this clone: Other DNA sequences in this sample translate to the same CDR3. V and J are TRBV27 and TRBJ1-5, with D possibly being TRBD1 (6 bases). The CDR3 has 16 residues. Germline CDR1 is MNHEY and CDR2 is SMNVEV (reference sequence). Trimming stripped 0 bases from V and 2 bases from J, with 11 bases between. Here the CDR3 DNA reads TGTGCCAGCAGTTTATCGGCAGGGGAGCGCAATCAGCCCCAGCATTTT. Protein sequence: CASSLSAGERNQPQHF.

On this clone: This same CDR3 is encoded by further DNA sequences in the sample. The rearrangement links TRBV6-5 to TRBJ2-7, with TRBD1 matching over 8 bases. The ends lost 0 bases at V and 1 base at J; junction bases unmatched: 2. Germline values: CDR1 MNHEY, CDR2 SVGAGI. There are 15 residues in the CDR3. CDR3 residues: CASSYSRQGSYEQYF. The CDR3 nucleotides read TGTGCCAGCAGTTACTCGAGACAGGGGTCCTACGAGCAGTACTTC.

The chain recombines TRBV27 with TRBJ1-1, with TRBD1 matching over 12 bases. The germline CDR1 and CDR2 sequences are MNHEY and SMNVEV (reference sequence). V lost 4 bases, J lost 1 base, and 10 bases stayed unmatched. The CDR3 is 18 residues long. This chain's CDR3 is CASSSIYRDRGRNTEAFF. In nucleotides, the CDR3 is TGTGCCAGCAGTTCAATATACCGGGACAGGGGGCGGAACACTGAAGCTTTCTTT.

On this clone: Additional DNA sequences in this sample encode the identical CDR3. The chain links TRBV7-9 to TRBJ2-1; D perhaps matches TRBD1 (6 bases). Trimming took 5 bases from V and 5 from J, leaving 10 bases between them. The CDR3 consists of 13 residues. The V gene's germline CDR1 is SEHNR and CDR2 FQNEAQ (reference sequence). CDR3: CASSPGTHNEQFF. CDR3 in DNA: TGTGCCAGCAGCCCCGGGACACACAATGAGCAGTTCTTC.

The J gene is TRBJ2-2, the V gene TRBV19, with D hard to call. This CDR3 region has 15 residues. Germline values: CDR1 LNHDA, CDR2 SQIVND (reference sequence). The germline V and J ends were trimmed by 7 bases and 4 bases, with 16 bases remaining between them. CDR3 nucleotides: TGTGCCAGTAACCCGACCCTAATGAGCACCGGGGAGCTGTTTTTT. Amino acid sequence: CASNPTLMSTGELFF.

The rearrangement joins TRBV6-6 to TRBJ1-4; D is unresolved. Trimming removed 2 bases from V and 5 bases from J, with 9 bases in between. Germline CDR1 reads MNHNY; CDR2 reads SVGAGI (reference sequence). The CDR3 has 14 amino acids. CDR3 region: CASSYTRWNEKLFF. In nucleotides, the CDR3 is TGTGCCAGCAGTTACACCCGGTGGAATGAAAAACTGTTTTTT.

The chain links TRBV28 to TRBJ2-3; D not certain. Germline V gives CDR1 MDHEN, CDR2 SYDVKM. Deletions cut 3 bases from V and 4 bases from J, with 8 bases between. This CDR3 comprises 13 residues. The CDR3 is CASSFPPPDTQYF. The CDR3 bases are TGTGCCAGCAGTTTCCCCCCCCCAGATACGCAGTATTTT.

This clone appeared a few times. The chain has TRBV10-3 and TRBJ1-1; D ambiguous. CDR3 length: 11 residues. Germline V gene lookup returns CDR1 ENHRY and CDR2 SYGVKD. V lost 3 bases and J 3 bases, leaving 2 bases between the germline ends. CDR3 DNA: TGTGCCATCAGTGATGACACTGAAGCTTTCTTT. Translated: CAISDDTEAFF.

This clone appeared once. The genes are TRBV11-2 and TRBJ1-1; TRBD1 might be the D (6 bases). V was cut by 0 bases and J by 5 bases, with 16 bases left in between. This CDR3 is built from 16 residues. Germline loops: CDR1 SGHAT, CDR2 FQNNGV. CDR3 nucleotides: TGTGCCAGCAGCTTAGATCTCTACAGGGTGGGAACTGAAGCTTTCTTT. It specifies CASSLDLYRVGTEAFF. Variable domain in full (rest from reference TRBV11-2 and TRBJ1-1): EAGVAQSPRYKIIEKRQSVAFWCNPISGHATLYWYQQILGQGPKLLIQFQNNGVVDDSQLPKDRFSAERLKGVDSTLKIQPAKLEDSAVYLCASSLDLYRVGTEAFFGQGTRLTVV.

The CDR3 spells CASSFSGAYNEQFF. CDR3 sequence (DNA): TGTGCCAGCAGCTTTAGCGGCGCCTACAATGAGCAGTTCTTC. This chain joins TRBV7-9 and TRBJ2-1; TRBD2 is a possible D gene (6 bases). The CDR3 runs to 14 residues. CDR1 is SEHNR and CDR2 is FQNEAQ in the germline V gene (reference sequence). The germline V and J ends were trimmed by 3 bases and 2 bases, with 8 bases remaining between them.

The chain recombines TRBV19 with TRBJ2-7; the D is unclear. V lost 1 base, J lost 1 base, and 8 bases lay in between. The CDR3 covers 14 residues. Germline CDR1 reads LNHDA; CDR2 reads SQIVND (reference sequence). CDR3 sequence reads: CASSIGPPSYEQYF. The CDR3 region has the DNA TGTGCCAGTAGTATAGGCCCGCCTTCCTACGAGCAGTACTTC.

The genes are TRBV5-1 and TRBJ1-4; 9 positions match TRBD1. CDR1 SGHRS and CDR2 YFSETQ come from the germline V gene. V trimming: 2 bases; J trimming: 8 bases; junction bases outside the gene matches: 7. This CDR3 has 15 residues. The CDR3 is CASSLMGQGGEKLFF. In nucleotides, the CDR3 is TGCGCCAGCAGCTTAATGGGACAGGGTGGGGAAAAACTGTTTTTT. The full variable domain, completed using reference TRBV5-1 and TRBJ1-4, is KAGVTQTPRYLIKTRGQQVTLSCSPISGHRSVSWYQQTPGQGLQFLFEYFSETQRNKGNFPGRFSGRQFSNSRSEMNVSTLELGDSALYLCASSLMGQGGEKLFFGSGTQLSVL.

The V and J genes are TRBV4-1 and TRBJ2-7; a possible D gene is TRBD2 (6 bases). Trimming removed 4 bases at V and 3 bases at J, with 19 bases between. Germline lookup yields CDR1 MGHRA and CDR2 YSYEKL. This CDR3 comprises 16 residues. CDR3: CASSRLAAGPLYEQYF. DNA for the CDR3: TGCGCCAGCAGCCGGCTTGCCGCGGGACCCCTCTACGAGCAGTACTTC.

V usage is TRBV16 and J usage is TRBJ1-1, with no clear D. From germline, CDR1 is KGHSY and CDR2 FQNENV. V was clipped by 6 bases and J by 8 bases, with 10 bases between them. This CDR3 has 11 amino acids. This CDR3 is CASREAGEAFF. DNA of the CDR3: TGTGCCAGCAGGGAAGCAGGAGAAGCTTTCTTT. The variable domain in full, with the rest retrieved from reference TRBV16 and TRBJ1-1, is GEEVAQTPKHLVRGEGQKAKLYCAPIKGHSYVFWYQQVLKNEFKFLISFQNENVFDETGMPKERFSAKCLPNSPCSLEIQATKLEDSAVYFCASREAGEAFFGQGTRLTVV.

The CDR3 region has the DNA TGTGCCAGCAGCCAACCCTGGACAGGGGGGAGCACAGATACGCAGTATTTT. Protein product: CASSQPWTGGSTDTQYF. J is TRBJ2-3 and V is TRBV14, with 10 nucleotides matching TRBD1. CDR3 length equals 17 residues. From germline, CDR1 is SGHDN and CDR2 FVKESK. The trim removed 2 bases at V and 0 bases at J, leaving 5 bases unmatched.

About this clone: Other DNA sequences in the same sample also yield this CDR3. The chain uses TRBV7-9 and TRBJ2-5, with D hard to call. The CDR3 length is 13 residues. Trimming pared 2 bases from V and 2 bases from J, leaving 6 bases between. The germline V gene encodes CDR1 SEHNR and CDR2 FQNEAQ (reference sequence). The CDR3 loop is CASSLLGQETQYF. CDR3 nucleotides: TGTGCCAGCAGCTTATTAGGGCAAGAGACCCAGTACTTC. The full variable domain, in which reference TRBV7-9 and TRBJ2-5 provide the parts outside the CDR3, is DTGVSQNPRHKITKRGQNVTFRCDPISEHNRLYWYRQTLGQGPEFLTYFQNEAQLEKSRLLSDRFSAERPKGSFSTLEIQRTEQGDSAMYLCASSLLGQETQYFGPGTRLLVL.

The CDR3 here is CASSVLAGVTNEQFF. CDR3 nucleotide sequence: TGTGCCAGCAGTGTGCTAGCGGGAGTTACGAATGAGCAGTTCTTC. V gene TRBV2 combines with J gene TRBJ2-1, with 10 bases that match TRBD2. The CDR3 covers 15 residues. The J segment lost 7 bases and the V segment lost 4 bases, leaving 7 bases of the junction unmatched. Germline loops: CDR1 SNHLY, CDR2 FYNNEI.

The chain recombines TRBV9 with TRBJ2-5; perhaps D is TRBD1 or TRBD2 (5 bases each). Germline V lookup: CDR1 SGDLS, CDR2 YYNGEE. This CDR3 comprises 19 residues. Trimming stripped 3 bases from V and 2 bases from J, with 26 bases between. CDR3 coding DNA: TGTGCCAGCAGCGGAGGGGAGAGGACCCGGGGCCGAGGACAAGAGACCCAGTACTTC. Amino acids: CASSGGERTRGRGQETQYF.

The chain employs TRBV11-2 and TRBJ2-3, with 11 bases aligning to TRBD2. The junction had 4 bases not matched to a gene; V was cut back by 3 bases and J by 5 bases. CDR1 is SGHAT and CDR2 is FQNNGV in the germline V gene. CDR3 length: 15 amino acids. The CDR3 is CASSLPGLAVDTQYF. The CDR3 nucleotides read TGTGCCAGCAGCTTGCCGGGACTAGCGGTAGATACGCAGTATTTT.

This rearrangement joins TRBV27 to TRBJ2-7; 7 bases are shared with TRBD1. Germline CDR1 reads MNHEY; CDR2 reads SMNVEV (reference sequence). The CDR3 is 15 residues long. V was pared by 2 bases and J by 3 bases, with 7 bases of the junction left unmatched. DNA of the CDR3: TGTGCCAGCAGTTTAAAGGGGACAGCTTACTACGAGCAGTACTTC. This codes for CASSLKGTAYYEQYF.

The V and J genes are TRBV6-1 and TRBJ1-5; D remains ambiguous. Per the germline V gene, CDR1 is MNHNS and CDR2 is SASEGT. This CDR3 spans 13 amino acids. V was shortened by 1 base and J by 11 bases, with 12 bases between the two germline ends. The DNA of the CDR3 is TGTGCCAGCAGTGAAGGGGCTTGGACGTCCCAGCATTTT. It codes for CASSEGAWTSQHF.

The chain joins TRBV27 to TRBJ2-6; D unresolved. Germline V gene sequence: CDR1 MNHEY, CDR2 SMNVEV (reference sequence). The germline V and J ends were trimmed by 5 bases and 2 bases, with 13 bases remaining between them. The CDR3 is 16 amino acids. The CDR3 sequence is CASSTLPIPGANVLTF. CDR3 nucleotides: TGTGCCAGCAGTACCCTGCCTATCCCTGGGGCCAACGTCCTGACTTTC.

The chain is built from TRBV6-5 and TRBJ2-1; 8 bases match TRBD1. This CDR3 has 16 residues. CDR1 and CDR2 (germline): MNHEY, SVGAGI. J lost 3 bases, V lost 4 bases, and 8 bases had no gene match. CDR3 DNA sequence: TGTGCCAGCAGTTCGGAAGGACAGGGCAGCTACAATGAGCAGTTCTTC. This translates into CASSSEGQGSYNEQFF.

About this clone: Distinct nucleotide sequences in the sample also encode this CDR3. The chain carries TRBV27 and TRBJ1-1, with TRBD1 matching over 7 bases. The V and J ends lost 5 bases and 4 bases, in that order; junction bases with no gene match: 7. There are 14 residues in the CDR3. Germline CDR1 MNHEY, CDR2 SMNVEV (reference sequence). CDR3 sequence reads: CASSLTGSGTEAFF. DNA for the CDR3: TGTGCCAGCAGTCTGACAGGGTCTGGCACTGAAGCTTTCTTT.

This clone was found once. The CDR3 sequence is CASTLIGPTGELFF. The CDR3 bases are TGTGCCAGTACCCTAATCGGGCCCACCGGGGAGCTGTTTTTT. The V gene is TRBV19, the J gene TRBJ2-2; D uncertain. Trimming removed 7 bases from V and 4 bases from J, with 13 bases in between. The CDR3 sequence is 14 residues long. Germline V lookup: CDR1 LNHDA, CDR2 SQIVND (reference sequence). The variable domain in full, completed from reference TRBV19 and TRBJ2-2, reads DGGITQSPKYLFRKEGQNVTLSCEQNLNHDAMYWYRQDPGQGLRLIYYSQIVNDFQKGDIAEGYSVSREKKESFPLTVTSAQKNPTAFYLCASTLIGPTGELFFGEGSRLTVL.

Concerning this clone: Other DNA variants within this sample encode the same CDR3. V is TRBV6-1 and J is TRBJ1-5; TRBD1 matches at 12 bases. The CDR3 spans 14 residues. J gave up 6 bases and V 6 bases, and 3 bases lay outside the gene matches. Germline lookup yields CDR1 MNHNS and CDR2 SASEGT. The CDR3 DNA reads as TGTGCCAGCAGCGGGACAGGGGGCGGTCAGCCCCAGCATTTT. Encoded protein: CASSGTGGGQPQHF.

V gene TRBV10-3 combines with J gene TRBJ2-7; 11 nucleotides match TRBD2. V shed 3 bases, J shed 2 bases, and the junction held 15 bases outside the gene matches. CDR3 size: 19 residues. Germline V CDR1 and CDR2: ENHRY, SYGVKD. The DNA of the CDR3 is TGTGCCATCAGTGACCCCGCTAGCGGGAGGTCGGGGCTTCCCTACGAGCAGTACTTC. Its translation: CAISDPASGRSGLPYEQYF.

The chain employs TRBV29-1 and TRBJ2-7, with unresolved D. V was pared by 6 bases and J by 5 bases, with 11 bases between. Germline CDR1 is SQVTM and CDR2 is ANQGSEA. This CDR3 is 11 amino acids long. The DNA of the CDR3 is TGCAGCGTGGACCATCAAAACGAGCAGTACTTC. It is translated as CSVDHQNEQYF.